Below, one TCR beta chain is given with its context. This record belongs to a study of shared clonotypes between healthy human individuals. With V trimmed by 2 bases and J by 1 base, 2 bases remained unmatched. CDR3 length equals 16 residues. CDR1 and CDR2 (germline): LNHNV, YYDKDF (reference sequence). Deep level was the assay's run setting. DNA from unsorted PBMC was sequenced on ten immunoSEQ deep assay plates. Study processing details: Sequence data from immunoSEQ were junction-only and lacked quality scores; consequently, filtering differed. The assay was immunoSEQ multiplex PCR, and TCRdb's table has in-frame clones only and misses some. D and trimming come from the DNA, and the V and J calls and clone size come from that table. In the table there are about half a million clones, 81% of which are singletons.

The specimen was PBMCs. This chain links TRBV15 with TRBJ2-3; 11 bases agree with TRBD2. The receptor's source is a woman aged 40 to 50 in good health. Some clones in this sample may be carry-over from other donors' samples. The CDR3 DNA reads as TGTGCCACCAGCAGAAGACTAGCGGGACGCACAGATACGCAGTATTTT. It is translated as CATSRRLAGRTDTQYF.